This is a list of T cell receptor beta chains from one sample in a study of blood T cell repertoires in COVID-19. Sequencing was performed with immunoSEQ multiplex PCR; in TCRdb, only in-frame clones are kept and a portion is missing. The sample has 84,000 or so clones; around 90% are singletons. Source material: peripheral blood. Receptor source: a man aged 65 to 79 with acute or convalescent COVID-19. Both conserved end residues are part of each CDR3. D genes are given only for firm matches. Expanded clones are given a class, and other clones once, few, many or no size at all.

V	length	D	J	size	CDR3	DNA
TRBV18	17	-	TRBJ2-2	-	CASSAYLGRTNTGELFF	TGTGCCAGCTCAGCCTATCTCGGCAGGACGAACACCGGGGAGCTGTTTTTT
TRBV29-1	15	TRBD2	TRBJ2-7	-	CSVARTGRVTYEQYF	TGCAGCGTTGCCCGAACCGGGAGGGTGACCTACGAGCAGTACTTC
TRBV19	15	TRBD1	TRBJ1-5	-	CASSIRGQLNQPQHF	TGTGCCAGTAGTATACGGGGACAGCTCAATCAGCCCCAGCATTTT
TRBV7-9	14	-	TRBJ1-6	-	CASSLVFANSPLHF	TGTGCCAGCAGCTTAGTCTTCGCGAATTCACCCCTCCACTTT
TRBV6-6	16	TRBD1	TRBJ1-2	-	CASSYRTGGQFYGYTF	TGTGCCAGCAGTTACCGGACAGGGGGGCAGTTCTATGGCTACACCTTC
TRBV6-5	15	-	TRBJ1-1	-	CASSKSRGQNTEAFF	TGTGCCAGCAGCAAGAGCCGCGGACAGAACACTGAAGCTTTCTTT
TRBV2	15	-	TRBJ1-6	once	CASLLTGNANSPLHF	TGTGCCAGCCTGCTAACAGGGAACGCTAATTCACCCCTCCACTTT
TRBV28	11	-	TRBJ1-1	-	CGSRSITEAFF	TGTGGATCCCGATCTATCACTGAAGCTTTCTTT
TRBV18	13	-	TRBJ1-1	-	CASSPLGNTEAFF	TGTGCCAGCTCACCACTCGGGAACACTGAAGCTTTCTTT
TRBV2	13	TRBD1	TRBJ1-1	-	CASSPRDRAEAFF	TGTGCCAGCAGTCCTCGGGACAGGGCGGAAGCTTTCTTT
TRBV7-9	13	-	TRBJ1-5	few	CASSLGPNQPQHF	TGTGCCAGCAGCTTAGGTCCGAATCAGCCCCAGCATTTT
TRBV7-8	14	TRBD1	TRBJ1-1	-	CASSLVQGATEAFF	TGTGCCAGCAGCTTAGTGCAGGGGGCCACTGAAGCTTTCTTT
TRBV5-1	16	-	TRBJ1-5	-	CASSPGGANSNQPQHF	TGCGCCAGCAGCCCTGGGGGGGCCAATAGCAATCAGCCCCAGCATTTT
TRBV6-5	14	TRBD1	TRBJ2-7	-	CASSTGTGRTWQYF	TGTGCCAGCAGTACCGGGACAGGTCGGACGTGGCAGTACTTC
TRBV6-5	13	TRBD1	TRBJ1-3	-	CASSPTGGNTIYF	TGTGCCAGCAGTCCGACAGGGGGAAACACCATATATTTT
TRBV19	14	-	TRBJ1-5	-	CASSTTGNNQPQHF	TGTGCCAGTAGTACTACAGGGAACAATCAGCCCCAGCATTTT
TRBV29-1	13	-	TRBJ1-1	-	CSATTGQNTEAFF	TGCAGCGCAACGACGGGACAAAACACTGAAGCTTTCTTT
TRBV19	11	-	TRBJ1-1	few	CARKYQGEAFF	TGTGCCAGGAAATATCAGGGGGAAGCTTTCTTT
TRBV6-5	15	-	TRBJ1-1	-	CASSYSAGVNTEAFF	TGTGCCAGCAGTTACTCGGCAGGGGTGAACACTGAAGCTTTCTTT
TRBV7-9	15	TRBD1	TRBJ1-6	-	CASSPRQGNNSPLHF	TGTGCCAGCAGCCCTCGACAGGGGAATAATTCACCCCTCCACTTT
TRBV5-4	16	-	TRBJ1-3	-	CASSLGHSMAGNTIYF	TGTGCCAGCAGCTTGGGACACTCAATGGCTGGAAACACCATATATTTT
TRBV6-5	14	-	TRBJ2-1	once	CASSRGPVNNEQFF	TGTGCCAGCAGTAGGGGCCCCGTCAACAATGAGCAGTTCTTC
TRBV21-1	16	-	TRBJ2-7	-	CASSKRHGTGGSEQYF	TGTGCCAGCAGCAAAAGGCACGGGACAGGGGGTAGCGAGCAGTACTTC
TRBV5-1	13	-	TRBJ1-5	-	CATPRVSNQPQHF	TGCGCCACCCCTCGGGTCTCCAATCAGCCCCAGCATTTT
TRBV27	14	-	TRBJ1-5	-	CASSFPGPNQPQHF	TGTGCCAGCAGTTTCCCCGGTCCCAATCAGCCCCAGCATTTT
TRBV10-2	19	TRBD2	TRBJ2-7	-	CASRGGLLAGGKSSYEQYF	TGCGCCAGCAGGGGGGGGTTGCTAGCGGGAGGGAAGAGCTCCTACGAGCAGTACTTC
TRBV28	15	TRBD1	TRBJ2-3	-	CASSRGQGRADTQYF	TGTGCCAGCAGCCGGGGACAGGGGAGGGCAGATACGCAGTATTTT
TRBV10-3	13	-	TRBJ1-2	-	CAIGQGGDYGYTF	TGTGCCATCGGGCAGGGTGGTGACTATGGCTACACCTTC
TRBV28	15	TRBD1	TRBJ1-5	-	CASSRGGTATSPQHF	TGTGCCAGCAGTCGCGGAGGGACAGCTACCTCACCCCAGCATTTT
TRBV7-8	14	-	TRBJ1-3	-	CASSQGTGGNTIYF	TGTGCCAGCTCCCAGGGTACAGGAGGAAACACCATATATTTT
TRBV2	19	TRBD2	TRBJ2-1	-	CASSDRGTLTSGRANEQFF	TGTGCCAGCAGTGATAGGGGGACATTAACTAGCGGGAGGGCTAATGAGCAGTTCTTC
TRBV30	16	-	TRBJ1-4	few	CAWSEFTGYRDEKLFF	TGTGCCTGGAGTGAATTCACAGGGTACAGGGATGAAAAACTGTTTTTT
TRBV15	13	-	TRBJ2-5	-	CATSRDPPGTQYF	TGTGCCACCAGCAGAGATCCCCCAGGGACCCAGTACTTC
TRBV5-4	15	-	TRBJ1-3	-	CASSFGNPSGNTIYF	TGTGCCAGCAGCTTCGGTAATCCGTCTGGAAACACCATATATTTT
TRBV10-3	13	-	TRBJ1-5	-	CATQTGTNQPQHF	TGTGCCACGCAAACAGGGACCAATCAGCCCCAGCATTTT
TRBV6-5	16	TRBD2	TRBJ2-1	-	CASSYSKGLANSEQFF	TGTGCCAGCAGTTACTCGAAGGGACTAGCGAATAGCGAGCAGTTCTTC
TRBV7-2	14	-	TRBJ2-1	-	CASSLAGGPYEQFF	TGTGCCAGCAGCTTAGCGGGGGGGCCGTATGAGCAGTTCTTC
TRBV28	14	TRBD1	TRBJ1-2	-	CASSSGQGGYGYTF	TGTGCCAGCAGTTCGGGACAGGGGGGATATGGCTACACCTTC
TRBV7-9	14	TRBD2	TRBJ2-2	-	CASSREGRTGELFF	TGTGCCAGCAGTCGGGAGGGCCGGACCGGGGAGCTGTTTTTT
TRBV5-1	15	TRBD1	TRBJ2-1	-	CASSLVTGPYNEQFF	TGCGCCAGCAGCTTGGTGACAGGGCCTTACAATGAGCAGTTCTTC